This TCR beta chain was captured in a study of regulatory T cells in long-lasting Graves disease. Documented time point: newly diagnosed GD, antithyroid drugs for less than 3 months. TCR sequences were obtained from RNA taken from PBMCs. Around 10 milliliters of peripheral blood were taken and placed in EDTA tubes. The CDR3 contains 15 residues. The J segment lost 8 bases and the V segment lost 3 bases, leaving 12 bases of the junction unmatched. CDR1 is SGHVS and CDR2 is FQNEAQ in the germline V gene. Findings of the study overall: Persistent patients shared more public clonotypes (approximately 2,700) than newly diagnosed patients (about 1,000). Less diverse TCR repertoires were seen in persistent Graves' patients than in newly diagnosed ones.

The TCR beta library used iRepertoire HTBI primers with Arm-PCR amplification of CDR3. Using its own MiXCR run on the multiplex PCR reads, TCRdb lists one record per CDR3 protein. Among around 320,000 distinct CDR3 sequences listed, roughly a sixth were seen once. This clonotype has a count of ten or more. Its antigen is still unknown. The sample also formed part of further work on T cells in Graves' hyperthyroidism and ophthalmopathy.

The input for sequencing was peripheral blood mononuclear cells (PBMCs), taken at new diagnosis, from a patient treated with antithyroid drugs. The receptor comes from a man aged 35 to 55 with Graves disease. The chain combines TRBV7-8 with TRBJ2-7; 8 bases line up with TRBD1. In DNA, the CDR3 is TGTGCCAGCAGCTTGAGACAGGGGCCCATCAGGAAGCAGTACTTC. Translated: CASSLRQGPIRKQYF.